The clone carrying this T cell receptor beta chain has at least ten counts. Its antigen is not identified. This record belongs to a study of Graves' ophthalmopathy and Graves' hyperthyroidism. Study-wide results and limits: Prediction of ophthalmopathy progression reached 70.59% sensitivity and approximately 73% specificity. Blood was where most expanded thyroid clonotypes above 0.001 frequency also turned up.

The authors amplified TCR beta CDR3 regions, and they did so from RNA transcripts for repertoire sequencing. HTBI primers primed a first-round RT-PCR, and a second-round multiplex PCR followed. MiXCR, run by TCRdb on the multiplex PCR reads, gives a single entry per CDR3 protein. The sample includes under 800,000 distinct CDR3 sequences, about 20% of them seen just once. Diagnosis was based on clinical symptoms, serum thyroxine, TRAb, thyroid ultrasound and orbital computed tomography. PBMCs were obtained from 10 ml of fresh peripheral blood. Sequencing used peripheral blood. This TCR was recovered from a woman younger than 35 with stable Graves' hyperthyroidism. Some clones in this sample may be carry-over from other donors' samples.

CDR3 in amino acids: CASRAGLAIGEQYF. In DNA form, the CDR3 reads TGCGCCAGCAGGGCGGGACTAGCAATAGGCGAGCAGTACTTC. The V gene is TRBV5-1, the J gene TRBJ2-7, with 9 nucleotides matching TRBD2. The CDR3 loop spans 14 amino acids. Germline V gene lookup returns CDR1 SGHRS and CDR2 YFSETQ. Losses at the gene ends were 5 bases for V and 6 bases for J; bases not matched to a gene: 9.